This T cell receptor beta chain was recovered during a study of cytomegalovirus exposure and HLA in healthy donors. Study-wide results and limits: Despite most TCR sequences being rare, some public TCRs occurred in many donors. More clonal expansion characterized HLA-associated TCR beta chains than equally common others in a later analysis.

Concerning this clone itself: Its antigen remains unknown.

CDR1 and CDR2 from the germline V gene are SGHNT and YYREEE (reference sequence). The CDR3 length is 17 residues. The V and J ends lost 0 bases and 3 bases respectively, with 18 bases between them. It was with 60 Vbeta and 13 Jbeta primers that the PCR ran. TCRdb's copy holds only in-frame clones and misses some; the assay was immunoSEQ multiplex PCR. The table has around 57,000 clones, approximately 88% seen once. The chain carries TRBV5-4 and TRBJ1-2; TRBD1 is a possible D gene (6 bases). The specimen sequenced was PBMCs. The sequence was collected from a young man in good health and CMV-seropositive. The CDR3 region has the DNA TGTGCCAGCAGCTTGGTCCAGGGGCTTGGACGGGACTATGGCTACACCTTC. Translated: CASSLVQGLGRDYGYTF.